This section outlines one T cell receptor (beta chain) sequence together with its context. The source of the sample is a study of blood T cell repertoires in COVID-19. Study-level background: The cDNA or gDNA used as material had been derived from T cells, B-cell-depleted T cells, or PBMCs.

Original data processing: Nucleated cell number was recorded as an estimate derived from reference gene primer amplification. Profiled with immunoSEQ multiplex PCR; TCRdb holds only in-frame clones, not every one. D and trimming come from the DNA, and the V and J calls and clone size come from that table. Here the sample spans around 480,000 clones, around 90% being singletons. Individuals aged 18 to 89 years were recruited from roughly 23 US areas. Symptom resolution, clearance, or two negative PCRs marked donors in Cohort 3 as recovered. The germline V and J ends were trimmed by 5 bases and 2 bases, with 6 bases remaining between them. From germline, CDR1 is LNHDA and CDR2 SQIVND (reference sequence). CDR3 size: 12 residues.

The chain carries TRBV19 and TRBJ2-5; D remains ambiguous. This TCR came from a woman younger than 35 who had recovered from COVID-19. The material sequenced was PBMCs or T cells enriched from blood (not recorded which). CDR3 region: CASSPGQETQYF. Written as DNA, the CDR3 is TGTGCCAGTAGTCCAGGTCAAGAGACCCAGTACTTC.